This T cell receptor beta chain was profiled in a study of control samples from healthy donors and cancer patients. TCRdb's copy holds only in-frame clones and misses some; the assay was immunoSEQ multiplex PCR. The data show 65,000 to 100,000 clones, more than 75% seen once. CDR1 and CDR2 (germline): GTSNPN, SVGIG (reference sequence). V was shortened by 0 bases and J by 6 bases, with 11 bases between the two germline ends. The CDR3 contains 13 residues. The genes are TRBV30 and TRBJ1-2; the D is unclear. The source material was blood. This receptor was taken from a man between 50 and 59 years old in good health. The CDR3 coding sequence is TGTGCCTGGAGTGTACGGGGAAGTAATGGCTACACCTTC. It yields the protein CAWSVRGSNGYTF.